This entry is about one T cell receptor beta chain. Its antigen is currently unknown. The sample is drawn from a study of T cell responses to AZD1222 COVID-19 vaccine. This table comes from immunoSEQ multiplex PCR, and its TCRdb copy is limited to in-frame clones, with some not included. The repertoire holds 150,000 to 200,000 clones, around nine tenths seen once, with around 1.6% in the top ten. Study results and limitations: Baseline seropositives among AZD1222 recipients totaled only 5 or 6. The donor group comprised mostly white British people and more females; the analysis possibly underestimated clonal diversity.

This material consisted of peripheral blood, taken on day 0 of AZD1222 vaccination. This clonotype was obtained from an adult in good health.

CDR3 protein: CASRSRAPGEQPQHF. The CDR3 DNA follows: TGTGCCAGTAGATCGCGGGCCCCAGGAGAGCAGCCCCAGCATTTT. The chain has TRBV19 and TRBJ1-5; D gene uncertain. V was trimmed by 6 bases and J by 7 bases, leaving 19 bases between them. The CDR3 has 15 amino acids. In germline, CDR1 is LNHDA, CDR2 SQIVND (reference sequence).